These 30 T cell receptor beta chains were sequenced from one sample in a study of T cells in Graves' hyperthyroidism and ophthalmopathy (dated by TCRdb to about 2019). The library was generated by multiplex PCR. Sequencing took place on an Illumina HiSeq 2000. TCR beta CDR3 regions were amplified from RNA transcripts. For the first round of RT-PCR on the TCR CDR3, the HTBI primer set was used together with the Qiagen OneStep RT-PCR kit. The public reads were run again by TCRdb, first through fastp at Q25 and then through MiXCR, and only productive beta chains were kept. A single entry per CDR3 protein holds the most common genes and DNA from its merged rows. The sample table contains some 580,000 distinct CDR3 sequences; only one count was recorded for roughly 15% of them. Roughly 3.3% of the sample lies in the top ten. The sample was blood. These receptors all come from a woman between 40 and 55 years old with Graves' ophthalmopathy.

This clonotype was recorded at least ten times. This chain connects TRBV7-9 to TRBJ1-2, with D unresolved. The V gene lost 5 bases and the J gene lost 5 bases, with 12 bases spanning the gap. The CDR3 is 13 residues long. The germline V gene has CDR1 SEHNR and CDR2 FQNEAQ (reference sequence). The CDR3 DNA reads as TGTGCCAGCAGCCTGCCGGACGGGTATGGCTACACCTTC. As protein: CASSLPDGYGYTF.

On this clonotype: One end of the junction fails to match germline, which may point to a read error. The chain has TRBV12-3 or TRBV12-4 and TRBJ2-3, with D perhaps TRBD1 or TRBD2 (5 bases each). The CDR3 runs to 16 residues. Here the CDR3 reads CASSLRGVRPTGTQYF. The CDR3 bases are TGTGCCAGCAGCCTTAGAGGGGTGAGGCCCACAGGTACGCAGTATTTT.

The chain employs TRBV13 and TRBJ1-3, with D unresolved. The germline CDR1 and CDR2 sequences are PRHDT and FYEKMQ (reference sequence). The CDR3 spans 15 residues. V gave up 4 bases and J gave up 0 bases, with 10 bases separating them. The CDR3 spells CASSSIGSSGNTIYF. In DNA, the CDR3 is TGTGCCAGCAGCTCCATTGGCAGCTCTGGAAACACCATATATTTT. The full variable domain, in which reference TRBV13 and TRBJ1-3 provide the parts outside the CDR3, is AAGVIQSPRHLIKEKRETATLKCYPIPRHDTVYWYQQGPGQDPQFLISFYEKMQSDKGSIPDRFSAQQFSDYHSELNMSSLELGDSALYFCASSSIGSSGNTIYFGEGSWLTVV.

This clonotype occurred a few times. The chain couples TRBV6-2 or TRBV6-3 to TRBJ2-3; either TRBD1 or TRBD2 may supply D (5 bases each). Germline V CDR1 and CDR2: MNHEY, SVGEGT. The CDR3 has 15 residues. Trimming took off 10 bases at V and 4 bases at J, with 21 bases between the two ends. The CDR3 is CATTQTRGAADTQYF. CDR3 coding DNA: TGTGCCACTACCCAGACAAGAGGGGCCGCAGATACGCAGTATTTT.

This clonotype was detected ten times or more. CDR3 DNA sequence: TGTGCCAGCAGTTCCCCGGCTGTCGCAGGGGGCTACACCTTC. It is translated as CASSSPAVAGGYTF. The J gene is TRBJ1-2, the V gene TRBV27, with D tentatively TRBD1 (5 bases). V lost 4 bases and J lost 8, with 17 bases in between. The CDR3 length is 14 residues. Germline V CDR1 and CDR2: MNHEY, SMNVEV (reference sequence).

This clonotype has at least ten counts. The gene calls are TRBV3-1 and TRBJ2-1; weak D call: TRBD1 (5 bases). CDR1 is LGHDT and CDR2 is YNNKEL in the germline V gene (reference sequence). The CDR3 is 15 amino acids. Trimming shortened V by 2 bases and J by 0 bases, and 8 bases separated the two germline ends. CDR3 DNA: TGTGCCAGCAGCCAAAGGGGTGTCTCCTACAATGAGCAGTTCTTC. Its protein is CASSQRGVSYNEQFF.

This clonotype turned up a few times. CDR3: CAWSSGGSSYNEQFF. The CDR3 region has the DNA TGTGCCTGGAGTAGCGGGGGGAGCTCCTACAATGAGCAGTTCTTC. J is TRBJ2-1 and V is TRBV30; 9 bases line up with TRBD2. The CDR3 consists of 15 residues. The V gene's germline CDR1 is GTSNPN and CDR2 SVGIG (reference sequence). The V gene end was trimmed by 2 bases and the J gene end by 0 bases; junction bases not matched to a gene: 2. Variable domain in full (rest from reference TRBV30 and TRBJ2-1): SQTIHQWPATLVQPVGSPLSLECTVEGTSNPNLYWYRQAAGRGLQLLFYSVGIGQISSEVPQNLSASRPQDRQFILSSKKLLLSDSGFYLCAWSSGGSSYNEQFFGPGTRLTVL.

This clonotype showed up many times. This chain connects TRBV7-8 to TRBJ1-1; D possibly corresponds to TRBD1 (5 bases). Trimming pared 5 bases from V and 4 bases from J, leaving 11 bases between. Germline V gene data show CDR1 as SGHVS and CDR2 as FQNEAQ. The CDR3 loop spans 13 amino acids. CDR3 coding DNA: TGTGCCAGCAGCCGAGACAGACGCACTGAAGCTTTCTTT. It encodes CASSRDRRTEAFF.

This clonotype was picked up many times. The J gene is TRBJ2-5, the V gene TRBV11-2; 12 bases line up with TRBD2. The V gene end was trimmed by 3 bases and the J gene end by 5 bases; junction bases not matched to a gene: 7. The CDR3 sequence is 16 residues long. Germline CDR1 SGHAT, CDR2 FQNNGV. CDR3 amino acids: CASSFRATSGGETQYF. The CDR3 DNA follows: TGTGCCAGCAGCTTCCGTGCGACTAGCGGGGGTGAGACCCAGTACTTC.

This clonotype occurred many times. The chain combines TRBV30 with TRBJ2-1; 9 bases agree with TRBD2. The CDR3 runs 13 residues. Germline CDR1 and CDR2: GTSNPN and SVGIG (reference sequence). V gave up 7 bases and J gave up 3 bases; unmatched junction bases: 4. CDR3 coding DNA: TGTGCCTCCGCGCGGGGGGGCTACAATGAGCAGTTCTTC. This sequence encodes CASARGGYNEQFF.

There are many counts of this clonotype. The CDR3 here is CASIYRDRGHEQFF. Here the CDR3 DNA reads TGTGCCAGCATATACCGGGACAGGGGCCATGAGCAGTTCTTC. The chain links TRBV28 to TRBJ2-1; TRBD1 matches 10 bases. Germline V gene lookup returns CDR1 MDHEN and CDR2 SYDVKM. The junction had 8 bases not matched to a gene; V was cut back by 7 bases and J by 8 bases. This CDR3 is built from 14 residues.

The table lists this clonotype with many counts. The V call is TRBV3-1, the J call TRBJ1-2; D is unresolved. The CDR3 has 15 amino acids. Trimming removed 0 bases from V and 3 bases from J, with 11 bases in between. The germline V gene encodes CDR1 LGHDT and CDR2 YNNKEL (reference sequence). In DNA, the CDR3 is TGTGCCAGCAGCCAAGAAAACAGCGTCTACTATGGCTACACCTTC. Its translation is CASSQENSVYYGYTF. The whole variable domain, remainder taken from reference TRBV3-1 and TRBJ1-2, is DTAVSQTPKYLVTQMGNDKSIKCEQNLGHDTMYWYKQDSKKFLKIMFSYNNKELIINETVPNRFSPKSPDKAHLNLHINSLELGDSAVYFCASSQENSVYYGYTFGSGTRLTVV.

This clonotype has more than one count but fewer than ten. The chain employs TRBV6-5 and TRBJ1-2; D gene uncertain. The V gene's germline CDR1 is MNHEY and CDR2 SVGAGI. This CDR3 contains 13 residues. Trimming removed 4 bases from V and 8 bases from J, with 14 bases in between. The CDR3: CASSFDTPEGYTF. The CDR3 DNA is TGTGCCAGCAGTTTTGACACTCCGGAGGGCTACACCTTC.

This clonotype was observed at least ten times. The chain joins TRBV20-1 to TRBJ2-5, with a possible D match to TRBD2 (5 bases). Germline CDR1 and CDR2: DFQATT and SNEGSKA (reference sequence). V was cut by 0 bases and J by 1 base, with 18 bases left in between. The CDR3 loop spans 17 amino acids. CDR3 region: CSARDYISVSLQETQYF. CDR3 DNA sequence: TGCAGTGCTAGAGATTATATTAGCGTAAGCCTCCAAGAGACCCAGTACTTC.

This clonotype was seen more than once but under ten times. V gene TRBV5-1 combines with J gene TRBJ1-1, with a tentative D call TRBD1 (6 bases). From germline, CDR1 is SGHRS and CDR2 YFSETQ. V was clipped by 0 bases and J by 0 bases, with 12 bases between them. The CDR3 extends over 16 amino acids. The CDR3 coding sequence is TGCGCCAGCAGCTTGGGGGTACAGGGATTGAACACTGAAGCTTTCTTT. It translates to CASSLGVQGLNTEAFF.

Note on this clonotype: Sequence at one end of the junction differs from germline and may be a read error. The chain combines TRBV28 with TRBJ1-3; 9 bases fit TRBD1. The CDR3 covers 19 residues. Germline values: CDR1 MDHEN, CDR2 SYDVKM. This chain's CDR3 is CASTHPPDRGLVSGNTISF. CDR3 in DNA: TGTGCCAGCACCCATCCCCCGGACAGGGGTTTGGTCTCTGGAAACACCATATCTTTT.

This clonotype has at least ten counts. J is TRBJ1-6 and V is TRBV6-1, with D perhaps TRBD1 (5 bases). CDR1 MNHNS and CDR2 SASEGT come from the germline V gene. Trimming removed 1 base at V and 14 bases at J, with 30 bases between. This CDR3 comprises 19 residues. The CDR3 DNA sequence: TGTGCCAGCAGTGAAGGTGGACCCTCTCCTGGATCGGGGCATCCATCCCTCCACTTT. It codes for CASSEGGPSPGSGHPSLHF.

This clonotype has a count of ten or more. The chain carries TRBV4-1 and TRBJ2-1; D ambiguous. The length of the CDR3 is 15 residues. Germline CDR1 and CDR2: MGHRA and YSYEKL. V was trimmed by 0 bases and J by 0 bases, leaving 6 bases between them. CDR3 residues: CASSQDSSSYNEQFF. The DNA of the CDR3 is TGCGCCAGCAGCCAAGACAGTAGCTCCTACAATGAGCAGTTCTTC.

In its sample, this clonotype was seen many times. The chain is built from TRBV20-1 and TRBJ2-1; unclear D gene. With 3 bases removed from V and 5 bases from J, the gap between germline ends came to 14 bases. The CDR3 has 14 residues. Germline CDR1 reads DFQATT; CDR2 reads SNEGSKA (reference sequence). This CDR3 reads CSASRSENHNEQFF. In DNA form, the CDR3 reads TGCAGTGCTAGCCGCTCCGAGAATCACAATGAGCAGTTCTTC.

This clonotype was counted at least ten times. The rearrangement uses TRBV3-1 and TRBJ2-7, with 10 bases matching TRBD2. The V segment lost 4 bases and the J segment 4 bases; nucleotides outside the gene matches: 10. Germline V gene lookup returns CDR1 LGHDT and CDR2 YNNKEL (reference sequence). This CDR3 has 16 residues. The CDR3 region is CASSLDTSGIPYEQYF. In DNA form, the CDR3 reads TGTGCCAGCAGCCTAGATACTAGCGGGATTCCATACGAGCAGTACTTC.

The table lists this clonotype with many counts. The chain recombines TRBV6-1 with TRBJ2-7; TRBD1 agrees at 9 bases. The germline CDR1 and CDR2 sequences are MNHNS and SASEGT. This CDR3 comprises 16 residues. V shed 6 bases and J 0 bases; nucleotides not matched to a gene: 9. CDR3 bases: TGTGCCAGCAGCCCCCGGGACAGGGAACTCTCCTACGAGCAGTACTTC. This gives the protein CASSPRDRELSYEQYF.

V gene TRBV10-2 combines with J gene TRBJ2-1, with a possible D match to TRBD2 (7 bases). The V end lost 8 bases, the J end lost 1 base, and 18 bases lay between the germline ends. The CDR3 extends over 16 amino acids. Germline loops: CDR1 WSHSY, CDR2 SAAADI. The CDR3 coding sequence is TGCGCCAGCGGACCCCCGGGGGGCCCTTCCTACAATGAGCAGTTCTTC. Its translation is CASGPPGGPSYNEQFF.

The chain employs TRBV7-9 and TRBJ2-3; TRBD1 aligns across 7 bases. V was clipped by 4 bases and J by 10 bases; unmatched bases: 14. CDR3 length: 15 residues. The germline V gene encodes CDR1 SEHNR and CDR2 FQNEAQ (reference sequence). CDR3 sequence: CASSSGPGTEEAQYF. CDR3 bases: TGTGCCAGCAGCTCCGGTCCCGGGACAGAGGAGGCGCAGTATTTT.

There are many counts of this clonotype. The chain employs TRBV2 and TRBJ2-3, with 7 positions matching TRBD2. The CDR3 runs 14 residues. The V gene end was trimmed by 7 bases and the J gene end by 2 bases; junction bases not matched to a gene: 6. Per the germline V gene, CDR1 is SNHLY and CDR2 is FYNNEI. In DNA form, the CDR3 reads TGTGCCAGCATTCCGGCGGGAGTCACAGATACGCAGTATTTT. This codes for CASIPAGVTDTQYF.

This clonotype was seen more than once but under ten times. The chain is built from TRBV11-2 and TRBJ1-1; D remains ambiguous. CDR1 is SGHAT and CDR2 is FQNNGV in the germline V gene. Trimming cost V 5 bases and J 1 base, with 8 bases left between them. This CDR3 comprises 13 residues. The CDR3 nucleotides are TGTGCCAGCAGCATTCTAAAGAACACTGAAGCTTTCTTT. This translates into CASSILKNTEAFF.

CDR3 in amino acids: CASSLLGSSPLHF. In DNA form, the CDR3 reads TGTGCCAGCAGTTTGCTGGGAAGCTCACCCCTCCACTTT. The V call is TRBV27, the J call TRBJ1-6; D gene ambiguous. V lost 3 bases and J lost 10, with 10 bases in between. The germline CDR1 and CDR2 sequences are MNHEY and SMNVEV (reference sequence). This CDR3 is 13 amino acids long.

This clonotype was seen ten or more times. This chain links TRBV2 with TRBJ2-7; 12 nucleotides line up with TRBD2. The J segment lost 2 bases and the V segment lost 6 bases, leaving 5 bases of the junction unmatched. CDR1 SNHLY and CDR2 FYNNEI come from the germline V gene. This CDR3 spans 15 amino acids. CDR3 in DNA: TGTGCCAGCAGGAAGACTAGCGGGGGAACCTACGAGCAGTACTTC. This sequence encodes CASRKTSGGTYEQYF. The full variable domain, completed using reference TRBV2 and TRBJ2-7, is EPEVTQTPSHQVTQMGQEVILRCVPISNHLYFYWYRQILGQKVEFLVSFYNNEISEKSEIFDDQFSVERPDGSNFTLKIRSTKLEDSAMYFCASRKTSGGTYEQYFGPGTRLTVT.

This clonotype was counted many times. V usage is TRBV7-6 and J usage is TRBJ2-5, with 13 bases matching TRBD2. The V gene's germline CDR1 is SGHVS and CDR2 FNYEAQ. V was clipped by 4 bases and J by 5 bases; unmatched bases: 13. This CDR3 has 18 amino acids. CDR3 DNA sequence: TGTGCCAGCAGCTCAGGACTAGCGGGAGTCCAGACGGGGGAGACCCAGTACTTC. Its translation is CASSSGLAGVQTGETQYF.

This clonotype has just one count. This sequence joins TRBV20-1 and TRBJ2-5; a weak D match, TRBD2 (6 bases). Germline V gene sequence: CDR1 DFQATT, CDR2 SNEGSKA (reference sequence). The length of the CDR3 is 11 residues. V gave up 8 bases and J gave up 5 bases, with 12 bases separating them. The CDR3 loop reads CSRRGYETQYF. The CDR3 nucleotides are TGCAGTCGGCGGGGTTACGAGACCCAGTACTTC.

The table lists this clonotype with a few counts. The chain has TRBV2 and TRBJ2-4; TRBD1 matches 8 bases. CDR1 SNHLY and CDR2 FYNNEI come from the germline V gene. J lost 6 bases, V lost 5 bases, and 6 bases had no gene match. The CDR3 length is 14 residues. CDR3 DNA: TGTGCCAGCAGTTCAAATGGACAGGGAAACATTCAGTACTTC. Its translation: CASSSNGQGNIQYF.